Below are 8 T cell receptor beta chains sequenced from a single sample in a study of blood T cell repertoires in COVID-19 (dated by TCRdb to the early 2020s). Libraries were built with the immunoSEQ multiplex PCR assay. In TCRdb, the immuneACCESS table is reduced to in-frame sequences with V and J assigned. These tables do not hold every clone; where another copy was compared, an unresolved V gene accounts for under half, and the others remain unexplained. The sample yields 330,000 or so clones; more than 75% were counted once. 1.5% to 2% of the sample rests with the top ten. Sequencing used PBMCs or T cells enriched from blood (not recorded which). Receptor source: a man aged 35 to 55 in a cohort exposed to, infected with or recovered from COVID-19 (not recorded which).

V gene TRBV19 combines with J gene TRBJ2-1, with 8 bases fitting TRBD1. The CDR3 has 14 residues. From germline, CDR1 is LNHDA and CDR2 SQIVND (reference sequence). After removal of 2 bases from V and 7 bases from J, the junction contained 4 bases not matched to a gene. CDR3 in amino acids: CASSIQGAKNEQFF. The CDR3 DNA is TGTGCCAGTAGTATACAGGGGGCAAAGAATGAGCAGTTCTTC.

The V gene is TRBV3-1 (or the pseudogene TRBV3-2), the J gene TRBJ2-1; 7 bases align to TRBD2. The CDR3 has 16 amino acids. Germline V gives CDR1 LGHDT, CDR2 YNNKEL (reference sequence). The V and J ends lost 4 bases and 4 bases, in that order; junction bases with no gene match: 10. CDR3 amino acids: CASSPTSGGFYNEQFF. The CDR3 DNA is TGTGCCAGCAGCCCGACCTCGGGGGGTTTTTACAATGAGCAGTTCTTC.

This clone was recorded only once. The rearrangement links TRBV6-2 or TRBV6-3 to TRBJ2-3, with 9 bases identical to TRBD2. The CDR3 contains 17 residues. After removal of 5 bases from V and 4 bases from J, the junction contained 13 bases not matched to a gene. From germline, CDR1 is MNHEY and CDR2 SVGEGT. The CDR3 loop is CASSLPLAGPIADTQYF. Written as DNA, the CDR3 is TGTGCCAGCAGTCTCCCTCTAGCGGGGCCCATAGCAGATACGCAGTATTTT.

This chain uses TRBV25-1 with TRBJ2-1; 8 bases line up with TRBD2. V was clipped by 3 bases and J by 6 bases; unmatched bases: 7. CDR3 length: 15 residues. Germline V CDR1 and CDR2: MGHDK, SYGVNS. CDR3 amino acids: CASSDRQREPNEQFF. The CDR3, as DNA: TGTGCCAGCAGTGATAGACAGCGGGAGCCCAATGAGCAGTTCTTC.

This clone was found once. This chain's CDR3 is CASSLTRQGSADTQYF. As DNA, the CDR3 is TGTGCCAGCAGTTTAACGAGACAGGGGAGTGCAGATACGCAGTATTTT. The chain carries TRBV27 and TRBJ2-3; 8 bases align to TRBD1. Germline V gene data show CDR1 as MNHEY and CDR2 as SMNVEV (reference sequence). The CDR3 is 16 residues long. Unmatched junction bases numbered 8, after V lost 2 bases and J lost 4 bases.

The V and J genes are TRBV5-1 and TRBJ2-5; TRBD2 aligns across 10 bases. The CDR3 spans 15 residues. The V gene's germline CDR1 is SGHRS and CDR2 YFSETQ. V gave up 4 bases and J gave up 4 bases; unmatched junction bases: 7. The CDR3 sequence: CASSVAGGLRETQYF. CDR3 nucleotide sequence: TGCGCCAGCAGCGTAGCGGGAGGTCTTAGAGAGACCCAGTACTTC.

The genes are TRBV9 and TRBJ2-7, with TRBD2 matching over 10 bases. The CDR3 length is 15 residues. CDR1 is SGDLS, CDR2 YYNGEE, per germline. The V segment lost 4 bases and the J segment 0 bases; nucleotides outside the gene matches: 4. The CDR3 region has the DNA TGTGCCAGCAGCCAAGGGACTAGCGACTCCTACGAGCAGTACTTC. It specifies CASSQGTSDSYEQYF.

CDR3 sequence reads: CASSPDQGGTDTQYF. CDR3 DNA: TGTGCCAGCTCACCGGATCAGGGTGGGACAGATACGCAGTATTTT. The chain has TRBV18 and TRBJ2-3; perhaps TRBD1 as D (5 bases). The germline CDR1 and CDR2 sequences are KGHSH and LQKENI. V shed 3 bases and J shed 3 bases, with 13 bases lying between them. CDR3 length: 15 amino acids.